The rows below give T cell receptor beta chains drawn from one sample of a study of blood T cell repertoires in COVID-19. The protocol was immunoSEQ multiplex PCR, while the TCRdb copy is restricted to in-frame clones and leaves out a portion. This repertoire shows around 68,000 clones, approximately 90% found once; its top ten account for less than 2%. Sequenced material: peripheral blood. These receptors all come from a human donor in a cohort sampled during active COVID-19. Each CDR3 is given with its conserved first and last residue. The D gene is left open where the match is weak. Size tells how often a clone was seen (once, few, many) or the class of an expanded clone, and some rows leave it out.

size	V	J	D	DNA	CDR3
-	TRBV4-2	TRBJ2-1	TRBD2	TGTGCCAGCAGCCAAGATCAACTCGGCACTAGCGGGAGGGGGAATGAGCAGTTCTTC	CASSQDQLGTSGRGNEQFF
-	TRBV28	TRBJ2-1	-	TGTGCCAGCAGTTCATCCGGGACACATCACCAAGGATCCTACAATGAGCAGTTCTTC	CASSSSGTHHQGSYNEQFF
once	TRBV6-6	TRBJ2-4	-	TGTGCCAGCAGTTACCCCAGAACAGGATCCAAAAACATTCAGTACTTC	CASSYPRTGSKNIQYF
-	TRBV29-1	TRBJ2-5	-	TGCAGCGTCCTAGGAGAGACCCAGTACTTC	CSVLGETQYF
-	TRBV5-6	TRBJ1-6	-	TGTGCCAGCAGCCCCCGGACAGATTTTAATCCACCCCTCCACTTT	CASSPRTDFNPPLHF
-	TRBV29-1	TRBJ2-5	TRBD1	TGCAGCGTGGGGGACAGGGGCATCCAAGAGACCCAGTACTTC	CSVGDRGIQETQYF
-	TRBV2	TRBJ2-5	TRBD1	TGTGCCAGCAAGCGGTCCCTCCTGGCAGGGGGCATGGAGACCCAGTACTTC	CASKRSLLAGGMETQYF
-	TRBV5-1	TRBJ2-2	-	TGCGCCAGCAGCTCCCAGGGAGGTGACACCGGGGAGCTGTTTTTT	CASSSQGGDTGELFF
-	TRBV28	TRBJ2-5	TRBD2	TGTGCCAGCAGTTTAGGACTAGCGGGGCAAGAGACCCAGTACTTC	CASSLGLAGQETQYF
-	TRBV3-1/TRBV3-2	TRBJ2-7	TRBD2	TGTGCCAGCAGCCAAGCTCTAGCGGGAAACTCCTACGAGCAGTACTTC	CASSQALAGNSYEQYF
-	TRBV6-2/TRBV6-3	TRBJ2-1	TRBD2	TGTGCCAGCAGTCTTGGGGCTAGCGGGGGGTTTAATGAGCAGTTCTTC	CASSLGASGGFNEQFF
once	TRBV6-2/TRBV6-3	TRBJ2-7	TRBD2	TGTGCCAGCAGTTATCTGGAGTGGTCTAGCGGGAGGTACGAGCAGTACTTC	CASSYLEWSSGRYEQYF
-	TRBV4-3	TRBJ2-2	-	TGCGCCAGCAGCCAAAAAATCTCCGGGGAGCTGTTTTTT	CASSQKISGELFF
-	TRBV28	TRBJ1-5	-	TGTGCCAGCAGTCTCAATCAGCCCCAGCATTTT	CASSLNQPQHF
-	TRBV28	TRBJ2-7	-	TGTGCCAGCAGCGAAAACAGGGCTCGTAGGTACGAGCAGTACTTC	CASSENRARRYEQYF
-	TRBV19	TRBJ1-1	TRBD1	TGTGCCAGTAGAGCGGACAGGGGGCGGAACACTGAAGCTTTCTTT	CASRADRGRNTEAFF
-	TRBV5-1	TRBJ2-2	TRBD1	TGCGCCAGCAGCTTGGAGGGACAGGGCTACACCGGGGAGCTGTTTTTT	CASSLEGQGYTGELFF